The clone carrying this T cell receptor beta chain was found many times. Its antigen is not known. Template switching added a universal primer site; cDNA carried unique molecular identifiers. MiXCR, applied by TCRdb to the 5' RACE reads, yields one record per CDR3 protein. The data hold 700,000 or so distinct CDR3 sequences, with less than 10% observed a single time. The data are from a study of identical twins. Study-level results: Cross-sectional statistical analysis was relied on for the conclusions, without the same donors being followed.

J was trimmed by 3 bases and V by 2 bases; bases with no gene match: 4. The CDR3 is made up of 15 amino acids. The germline gives CDR1 MNHEY, CDR2 SVGAGI. These data were also filed under a second study, of yellow fever vaccine responses in identical twins. Per that paper: Twins' vaccine T cell responses reportedly seemed partly convergent and partly personalized.

This sequence originates from a woman younger than 35 in good health. The sample taken for sequencing was PBMCs. The chain employs TRBV6-5 and TRBJ2-3, with TRBD1 matching over 8 bases. This CDR3 is CASSYVRGQTDTQYF. CDR3 DNA sequence: TGTGCCAGCAGTTACGTCAGGGGGCAAACAGATACGCAGTATTTT.